This T cell receptor beta chain was profiled in a study of blood T cell repertoires in COVID-19. The V segment lost 0 bases and the J segment 1 base; nucleotides outside the gene matches: 7. Germline CDR1 and CDR2: LGHDT and YNNKEL (reference sequence). The CDR3 is made up of 18 amino acids. Method: immunoSEQ multiplex PCR; TCRdb's copy keeps in-frame clones and lacks some. The table lists around 300,000 clones, over 80% of them singletons. Symptom resolution, clearance, or two negative PCRs marked the recovered donors of Cohort 3. This sequence originates from a man younger than 40 who had recovered from COVID-19. The chain links TRBV3-1 (or the pseudogene TRBV3-2) to TRBJ2-3; 10 bases fit TRBD2. Sequencing input: PBMCs or T cells enriched from blood (not recorded which). The CDR3 DNA follows: TGTGCCAGCAGCCAAGATCTACCAGCGGGGGGGTGCACAGATACGCAGTATTTT. It specifies CASSQDLPAGGCTDTQYF.